This TCR beta chain was observed in a study of vaccination effects on CD4 cells after COVID-19. Study overall: All study participants received two doses of BNT162b2 or mRNA-1273 vaccine.

This CDR3 is 14 amino acids long. The germline gives CDR1 SGHNT, CDR2 YYREEE (reference sequence). The V end was cut by 4 bases, the J end by 0 bases, with 9 bases between. CD4+ T cells specific for antigen were expanded with viral peptide pools by the ViraFEST assay before sequencing. Isolating CD4+ T cells followed less than 12 days of culture. Nucleocapsid antibodies stayed negative before and after vaccination, showing no earlier SARS-CoV-2 infection. Cultures received IL-2 medium that replaced half the medium on days 3 and 7. The table came from immunoSEQ multiplex PCR; TCRdb's copy has only in-frame clones and leaves some out. Among about 34,000 clones listed, less than 80% were seen once. In the case of this clone: Antigen: not known.

The specimen was CD4+ T cells from PBMCs cultured with HCoV-OC43 spike peptides, collected before COVID-19 vaccination. This sample's subset: HCoV-OC43 spike overlapping peptide pool stimulation. The source of this sequence is a human donor who received a COVID-19 vaccine. The chain uses TRBV5-4 and TRBJ2-3; D remains unclear. CDR3 protein: CASSVVASTDTQYF. CDR3 nucleotides: TGTGCCAGCAGCGTCGTGGCTAGCACAGATACGCAGTATTTT. The variable domain in full, with the rest retrieved from reference TRBV5-4 and TRBJ2-3, is ETGVTQSPTHLIKTRGQQVTLRCSSQSGHNTVSWYQQALGQGPQFIFQYYREEENGRGNFPPRFSGLQFPNYSSELNVNALELDDSALYLCASSVVASTDTQYFGPGTRLTVL.